These 8 T cell receptor beta chains were all obtained from the same sample, sequenced in a study of blood T cells in healthy people across ages. With a J-beta primer mix and a sample-barcoded 5' primer, a second PCR ran about 7 to 12 cycles. MiXCR, applied by TCRdb to the 5' RACE reads, yields one record per CDR3 protein. The table records roughly 800,000 distinct CDR3 sequences, nearly 60% of them present only once. Sequencing input: blood. These receptors all come from a man aged 25 to 40 in good health.

The sample holds a few counts of this clonotype. This chain links TRBV7-9 with TRBJ2-5; D is perhaps TRBD2 (5 bases). V was pared by 3 bases and J by 2 bases, with 7 bases between. Germline values: CDR1 SEHNR, CDR2 FQNEAQ (reference sequence). The CDR3 length is 13 residues. The CDR3 DNA is TGTGCCAGCAGCTTGCTAGCACAAGAGACCCAGTACTTC. It is translated as CASSLLAQETQYF.

The chain couples TRBV7-2 to TRBJ1-1, with a tentative D call TRBD1 (6 bases). Trimming shortened V by 2 bases and J by 6 bases, and 16 bases separated the two germline ends. CDR1 is SGHTA and CDR2 is FQGNSA in the germline V gene. CDR3 length: 15 residues. Here the CDR3 reads CASSLSFRGSAEAFF. CDR3 nucleotide sequence: TGTGCCAGCAGCTTATCTTTCAGGGGCTCAGCTGAAGCTTTCTTT.

The sample holds a few counts of this clonotype. V gene TRBV20-1 combines with J gene TRBJ2-7, with 10 positions matching TRBD2. This CDR3 has 14 amino acids. The V and J ends lost 3 bases and 4 bases, in that order; junction bases with no gene match: 6. Looked up from germline, CDR1 is DFQATT and CDR2 is SNEGSKA (reference sequence). The CDR3 DNA reads as TGCAGTGCTAGGACCCTAGCGGGAGTTTACGAGCAGTACTTC. Translated: CSARTLAGVYEQYF.

This CDR3 is CASSHGGVAYEQYF. The CDR3 DNA is TGTGCCAGCAGCCACGGGGGGGTCGCCTACGAGCAGTACTTC. The chain combines TRBV3-1 with TRBJ2-7; TRBD2 agrees at 8 bases. J lost 2 bases, V lost 3 bases, and 3 bases had no gene match. The CDR3 contains 14 residues. Germline CDR1 and CDR2: LGHDT and YNNKEL (reference sequence).

Here the CDR3 DNA reads TGTGCCAGCAGCCAAGAGTTCTCGCAGTACTTC. Amino acids: CASSQEFSQYF. The chain combines TRBV3-1 with TRBJ2-5; the D is unclear. The CDR3 consists of 11 residues. Germline V gene lookup returns CDR1 LGHDT and CDR2 YNNKEL (reference sequence). V was trimmed by 0 bases and J by 11 bases, leaving 7 bases between them.

V gene TRBV7-9 combines with J gene TRBJ2-7; D call uncertain. Trimming removed 5 bases at V and 1 base at J, with 9 bases between. The germline gives CDR1 SEHNR, CDR2 FQNEAQ (reference sequence). The CDR3 consists of 13 residues. CDR3 coding DNA: TGTGCCAGCAGCAGCGTCGGGTCCTACGAGCAGTACTTC. This codes for CASSSVGSYEQYF.

This clonotype was detected only a few times. V gene TRBV18 combines with J gene TRBJ2-5, with D perhaps matching TRBD1 (5 bases). Trimming stripped 0 bases from V and 1 base from J, with 9 bases between. CDR1 is KGHSH, CDR2 LQKENI, per germline. This CDR3 contains 15 residues. The CDR3 coding sequence is TGTGCCAGCTCACCACCGGGCAGGGCCCAAGAGACCCAGTACTTC. Translated: CASSPPGRAQETQYF.

The J gene is TRBJ1-2, the V gene TRBV19; 7 nucleotides match TRBD1. Germline V gives CDR1 LNHDA, CDR2 SQIVND (reference sequence). Unmatched junction bases numbered 6, after V lost 4 bases and J lost 4 bases. There are 14 residues in the CDR3. The CDR3 loop is CASSTRQGFYGYTF. CDR3 sequence (DNA): TGTGCCAGTAGTACCCGACAGGGTTTCTATGGCTACACCTTC.